Following are 32 T cell receptor beta chains from one sample sequenced in a study of blood T cell repertoires in COVID-19. The repertoire was sequenced with immunoSEQ multiplex PCR; TCRdb's copy has only in-frame clones and lacks some. The table has about 150,000 clones, around 80% seen once. Sequencing was performed on PBMCs or T cells enriched from blood (not recorded which). These receptors originate from a man aged 50 to 60 who had recovered from COVID-19.

The chain recombines TRBV3-1 (or the pseudogene TRBV3-2) with TRBJ2-2; the match to TRBD2 covers 7 bases. The CDR3 length is 16 residues. The germline V gene has CDR1 LGHDT and CDR2 YNNKEL (reference sequence). The junction had 3 bases not matched to a gene; V was cut back by 2 bases and J by 0 bases. CDR3 sequence (DNA): TGTGCCAGCAGCCAACTGACTAGCACGAACACCGGGGAGCTGTTTTTT. Translating gives CASSQLTSTNTGELFF.

This sequence joins TRBV30 and TRBJ1-1; D unclear. Germline CDR1 GTSNPN, CDR2 SVGIG (reference sequence). This CDR3 has 11 residues. V lost 2 bases to trimming and J lost 3 bases, with 4 bases between them. CDR3 DNA: TGTGCCTGGAGTCTTGACACTGAAGCTTTCTTT. Protein sequence: CAWSLDTEAFF.

The rearrangement joins TRBV27 to TRBJ2-1; TRBD2 matches at 8 bases. The germline gives CDR1 MNHEY, CDR2 SMNVEV (reference sequence). The CDR3 contains 15 residues. The ends lost 3 bases at V and 3 bases at J; junction bases unmatched: 4. In DNA, the CDR3 is TGTGCCAGCAGTTTCCGGACTAGCTACTACAATGAGCAGTTCTTC. Protein: CASSFRTSYYNEQFF.

This clone is a singleton in its sample. The chain has TRBV11-3 and TRBJ2-7, with D perhaps matching TRBD2 (6 bases). V lost 2 bases and J 5 bases, leaving 22 bases between the germline ends. This CDR3 has 17 residues. The germline gives CDR1 SGHNT, CDR2 YENEEA. The CDR3 region has the DNA TGTGCCAGCAGCTTACGACTAGGTTTCGCCGGGTCGCACGAGCAGTACTTC. As protein: CASSLRLGFAGSHEQYF.

The V call is TRBV18, the J call TRBJ2-1; D is undetermined. This CDR3 is 14 amino acids long. Trimming left V 1 base short and J 5 bases short, with 9 bases between. Germline V CDR1 and CDR2: KGHSH, LQKENI. CDR3 residues: CASSPLAGNNEQFF. The CDR3 coding sequence is TGTGCCAGCTCACCACTGGCAGGCAACAATGAGCAGTTCTTC.

The chain uses TRBV7-2 and TRBJ2-7, with a tentative D call TRBD2 (7 bases). The ends were cut back, 0 bases at V and 5 bases at J, with 11 bases in the middle. The V gene's germline CDR1 is SGHTA and CDR2 FQGNSA. The CDR3 sequence is 14 residues long. CDR3 DNA sequence: TGTGCCAGCAGCTTAGCGCGGGGGCCCAACGAGCAGTACTTC. Translating gives CASSLARGPNEQYF.

The chain employs TRBV7-6 and TRBJ2-1; 10 bases are shared with TRBD2. The germline V gene has CDR1 SGHVS and CDR2 FNYEAQ. The CDR3 runs 15 residues. The ends lost 5 bases at V and 9 bases at J; junction bases unmatched: 10. CDR3: CASSDPSGGASEQFF. The CDR3 DNA is TGTGCCAGCAGCGACCCCAGCGGGGGGGCTAGTGAGCAGTTCTTC.

This chain uses TRBV2 with TRBJ2-3; possibly TRBD2 for D (7 bases). V was shortened by 6 bases and J by 2 bases, with 12 bases between the two germline ends. The germline gives CDR1 SNHLY, CDR2 FYNNEI. There are 14 residues in the CDR3. The CDR3 DNA reads as TGTGCCAGCAGCAACGGGGGGCCCACAGATACGCAGTATTTT. Protein product: CASSNGGPTDTQYF.

This clone occurred a few times. The chain joins TRBV9 to TRBJ1-2; the D gene is possibly TRBD1 (6 bases). With 4 bases removed from V and 6 bases from J, the gap between germline ends came to 13 bases. This CDR3 contains 13 residues. The V gene's germline CDR1 is SGDLS and CDR2 YYNGEE. The CDR3 reads CASSPRTENGYTF. The CDR3 coding sequence is TGTGCCAGCAGCCCAAGGACAGAAAATGGCTACACCTTC.

For the CDR3, the DNA is TGTGCCTGGAGTGGAGGGGGCGCTCTAGGCTACACCTTC. This codes for CAWSGGGALGYTF. The V and J genes are TRBV30 and TRBJ1-2; 7 bases align to TRBD1. The CDR3 sequence is 13 residues long. V shed 1 base and J 8 bases; nucleotides not matched to a gene: 7. CDR1 GTSNPN and CDR2 SVGIG come from the germline V gene (reference sequence).

The chain employs TRBV19 and TRBJ1-6; D ambiguous. This CDR3 is 16 amino acids long. Germline CDR1 is LNHDA and CDR2 is SQIVND (reference sequence). V lost 3 bases to trimming and J lost 0 bases, with 9 bases between them. CDR3 amino acids: CASSIGGSSYNSPLHF. As DNA, the CDR3 is TGTGCCAGTAGTATTGGAGGGAGCTCCTATAATTCACCCCTCCACTTT.

The chain carries TRBV27 and TRBJ2-5, with unresolved D. Germline-derived CDR1 and CDR2 are MNHEY and SMNVEV (reference sequence). V lost 1 base and J 5 bases, leaving 8 bases between the germline ends. This CDR3 has 13 amino acids. The CDR3 here is CASSLWVGETQYF. As DNA, the CDR3 is TGTGCCAGCAGTTTATGGGTCGGGGAGACCCAGTACTTC.

This clone came up a few times. The rearrangement uses TRBV6-1 and TRBJ1-2; D unclear. The ends were cut back, 1 base at V and 0 bases at J, with 9 bases in the middle. CDR3 length equals 15 residues. Germline V gives CDR1 MNHNS, CDR2 SASEGT. CDR3 sequence: CASSEDGTPNYGYTF. In DNA form, the CDR3 reads TGTGCCAGCAGTGAAGATGGCACACCTAACTATGGCTACACCTTC.

This chain uses TRBV7-8 with TRBJ1-6; 9 nucleotides match TRBD1. This CDR3 is built from 16 residues. Germline CDR1 and CDR2: SGHVS and FQNEAQ. Trimming cost V 4 bases and J 10 bases; bases outside gene matches: 11. CDR3 sequence reads: CASSSQGTGYRSPLHF. DNA of the CDR3: TGTGCCAGCAGCTCACAAGGGACAGGGTATAGATCACCCCTCCACTTT.

The chain employs TRBV7-9 and TRBJ2-5, with D possibly being TRBD1 (6 bases). The CDR3 spans 13 residues. The V end lost 5 bases, the J end lost 5 bases, and 12 bases lay between the germline ends. Per the germline V gene, CDR1 is SEHNR and CDR2 is FQNEAQ (reference sequence). CDR3: CASSGQPGETQYF. CDR3 in DNA: TGTGCCAGCAGCGGACAGCCCGGGGAGACCCAGTACTTC.

As DNA, the CDR3 is TGCAGCGTATCAGCGGGGGGGGCAGATACGCAGTATTTT. Translated: CSVSAGGADTQYF. The chain carries TRBV29-1 and TRBJ2-3, with 10 bases identical to TRBD2. The CDR3 length is 13 residues. CDR1 SQVTM and CDR2 ANQGSEA come from the germline V gene. The junction had 4 bases not matched to a gene; V was cut back by 6 bases and J by 4 bases.

This chain links TRBV5-4 with TRBJ2-1, with D unclear. V was shortened by 5 bases and J by 5 bases, with 20 bases between the two germline ends. The CDR3 is made up of 16 amino acids. Germline assignment: CDR1 SGHNT and CDR2 YYREEE (reference sequence). The CDR3 DNA is TGTGCCAGCAGTAACCCTAGGATGAATATCAACAATGAGCAGTTCTTC. This gives the protein CASSNPRMNINNEQFF.

This chain links TRBV10-3 with TRBJ1-2, with a possible D match to TRBD1 (6 bases). Germline CDR1 and CDR2: ENHRY and SYGVKD. Deletions cut 5 bases from V and 2 bases from J, with 9 bases between. The CDR3 is made up of 13 amino acids. In DNA form, the CDR3 reads TGTGCCATCAGTAGACAGGAAAACTATGGCTACACCTTC. Protein product: CAISRQENYGYTF.

The chain couples TRBV19 to TRBJ2-5; D might be TRBD2 (5 bases). Germline V gene lookup returns CDR1 LNHDA and CDR2 SQIVND (reference sequence). This CDR3 is 15 amino acids long. V lost 2 bases and J 3 bases, leaving 13 bases between the germline ends. This CDR3 is CASSIRLRAEETQYF. The CDR3, as DNA: TGTGCCAGTAGTATAAGGCTGAGGGCGGAAGAGACCCAGTACTTC.

The V and J genes are TRBV4-1 and TRBJ2-1; a possible D gene is TRBD2 (6 bases). Germline V CDR1 and CDR2: MGHRA, YSYEKL. Trimming took off 4 bases at V and 12 bases at J, with 19 bases between the two ends. This CDR3 contains 14 residues. The CDR3 DNA follows: TGCGCCAGCAGCCGGGGACTGGGGGAGTTGGGGCAGTTCTTC. Translation: CASSRGLGELGQFF.

The chain joins TRBV11-2 to TRBJ1-1; D is ambiguous. Per the germline V gene, CDR1 is SGHAT and CDR2 is FQNNGV. V was pared by 2 bases and J by 5 bases, with 18 bases between. The CDR3 runs 16 residues. CDR3 nucleotide sequence: TGTGCCAGCAGCTTATCCCTTCCAGGACTGGGGACTGAAGCTTTCTTT. The encoded protein is CASSLSLPGLGTEAFF.

The chain couples TRBV4-1 to TRBJ2-1; 7 bases are shared with TRBD2. The CDR3 runs to 12 residues. The germline CDR1 and CDR2 sequences are MGHRA and YSYEKL. Trimming cost V 0 bases and J 10 bases; bases outside gene matches: 0. The CDR3 region is CASSQEGGEQFF. DNA for the CDR3: TGCGCCAGCAGCCAAGAGGGGGGGGAGCAGTTCTTC.

This chain connects TRBV7-9 to TRBJ1-2; 10 bases align to TRBD1. Per germline, CDR1 SEHNR and CDR2 FQNEAQ (reference sequence). V shed 0 bases, J shed 2 bases, and the junction held 9 bases outside the gene matches. The CDR3 runs to 18 residues. DNA of the CDR3: TGTGCCAGCAGCTTAGCGGGCGGGACAGGGGACGCGAACTATGGCTACACCTTC. Its translation is CASSLAGGTGDANYGYTF.

The rearrangement joins TRBV12-5 to TRBJ1-3; 11 positions match TRBD1. V was clipped by 3 bases and J by 4 bases; unmatched bases: 2. The germline V gene encodes CDR1 LGHNT and CDR2 FRNRAP. The CDR3 has 15 residues. The CDR3 spells CASGLGTGGGNTIYF. The CDR3, as DNA: TGTGCTAGTGGTTTAGGGACAGGGGGAGGAAACACCATATATTTT.

In this sample, this clone turned up many times. This chain connects TRBV3-1 (or the pseudogene TRBV3-2) to TRBJ2-3; D gene uncertain. Germline V gene sequence: CDR1 LGHDT, CDR2 YNNKEL (reference sequence). The CDR3 extends over 14 amino acids. Trimming left V 2 bases short and J 1 base short, with 7 bases between. This chain's CDR3 is CASSQYQGTDTQYF. In nucleotides, the CDR3 is TGTGCCAGCAGCCAATACCAGGGCACAGATACGCAGTATTTT.

The V gene is TRBV18, the J gene TRBJ1-1, with 10 nucleotides matching TRBD1. The CDR3 is made up of 17 amino acids. Germline V CDR1 and CDR2: KGHSH, LQKENI. J gave up 5 bases and V 5 bases, and 14 bases lay outside the gene matches. CDR3 amino acids: CASSGSRDRGGRTEAFF. The CDR3, as DNA: TGTGCCAGCTCAGGGTCCCGGGACAGGGGTGGTCGGACTGAAGCTTTCTTT.

This clone has a count of ten or more. This chain connects TRBV30 to TRBJ1-1; 7 bases are shared with TRBD1. This CDR3 contains 14 residues. The V and J ends lost 2 bases and 0 bases, in that order; junction bases with no gene match: 3. Germline CDR1 reads GTSNPN; CDR2 reads SVGIG (reference sequence). CDR3 sequence reads: CAWSRTGLNTEAFF. The CDR3 bases are TGTGCCTGGAGTAGGACAGGTTTGAACACTGAAGCTTTCTTT.

The genes are TRBV4-2 and TRBJ1-2; D gene uncertain. Germline assignment: CDR1 LGHNA and CDR2 YNFKEQ. This CDR3 is built from 15 residues. Between the trimmed V and J ends, which lost 0 bases and 4 bases, there was a span of 12 bases. CDR3: CASSQDSGDSYGYTF. The CDR3 DNA reads TGTGCCAGCAGCCAAGATTCTGGTGACTCCTATGGCTACACCTTC.

This sequence joins TRBV9 and TRBJ1-6; weak D call: TRBD1 (5 bases). Germline CDR1 SGDLS, CDR2 YYNGEE. CDR3 length equals 15 residues. V gave up 0 bases and J gave up 8 bases, with 12 bases separating them. CDR3 residues: CASSVDSGVYSPLHF. The CDR3 region has the DNA TGTGCCAGCAGCGTAGATTCGGGGGTTTATTCACCCCTCCACTTT.

This clone was found a few times. The chain uses TRBV2 and TRBJ2-7, with 7 nucleotides matching TRBD2. J gave up 2 bases and V 7 bases, and 14 bases lay outside the gene matches. CDR3 length: 16 residues. Per germline, CDR1 SNHLY and CDR2 FYNNEI. This CDR3 reads CASNEPPGTTTYEQYF. The CDR3 region has the DNA TGTGCCAGCAACGAGCCACCCGGGACTACGACCTACGAGCAGTACTTC.

The chain joins TRBV10-3 to TRBJ1-2; 8 nucleotides agree with TRBD1. The trim removed 2 bases at V and 7 bases at J, leaving 9 bases unmatched. Germline V gene data show CDR1 as ENHRY and CDR2 as SYGVKD. The CDR3 consists of 15 residues. This chain's CDR3 is CAISEQDRARPGYTF. CDR3 sequence (DNA): TGTGCCATCAGTGAGCAGGACAGGGCACGACCTGGCTACACCTTC.

The CDR3 sequence: CASKDEAKGEKLFF. DNA for the CDR3: TGTGCCAGTAAAGATGAGGCCAAGGGGGAAAAACTGTTTTTT. The V call is TRBV19, the J call TRBJ1-4, with a weak D call TRBD1 (5 bases). Trimming pared 7 bases from V and 8 bases from J, leaving 17 bases between. The CDR3 consists of 14 residues. CDR1 is LNHDA and CDR2 is SQIVND in the germline V gene (reference sequence).